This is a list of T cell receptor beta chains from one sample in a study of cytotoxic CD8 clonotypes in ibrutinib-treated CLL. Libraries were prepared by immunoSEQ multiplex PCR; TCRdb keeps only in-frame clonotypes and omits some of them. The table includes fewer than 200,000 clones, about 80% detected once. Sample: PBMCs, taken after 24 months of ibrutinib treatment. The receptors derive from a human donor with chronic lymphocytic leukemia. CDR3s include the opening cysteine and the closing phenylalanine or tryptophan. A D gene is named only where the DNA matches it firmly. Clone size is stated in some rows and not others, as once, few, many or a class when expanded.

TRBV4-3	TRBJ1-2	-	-	TGCGCCAGCAGCCAAGCCGATGACAGGAACTATGGCTACACCTTC	CASSQADDRNYGYTF
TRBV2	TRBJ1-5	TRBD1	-	TGTGCCAGCAACACACAGGGGGCGCGGCAACAGCCCCAGCATTTT	CASNTQGARQQPQHF
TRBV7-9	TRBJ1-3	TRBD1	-	TGTGCCAGCAGCTGGTCCGGGACAGTCTCTGGAAACACCATATATTTT	CASSWSGTVSGNTIYF
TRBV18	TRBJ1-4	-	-	TGTGCCAGCTCACCTTCCGAAGTGCCGGAAAAACTGTTTTTT	CASSPSEVPEKLFF
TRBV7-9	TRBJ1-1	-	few	TGTGCCAGCAGCTTCTTTCAGGGTAACACTGAAGCTTTCTTT	CASSFFQGNTEAFF
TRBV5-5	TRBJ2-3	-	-	TGTGCCAGCAGCTTGGCCCTTAGCACAGATACGCAGTATTTT	CASSLALSTDTQYF
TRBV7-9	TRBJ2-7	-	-	TGTGCCAGCATACCACCCGGGACTCTGAGCTACGAGCAGTACTTC	CASIPPGTLSYEQYF
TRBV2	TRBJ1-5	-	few	TGTGCCACTACGACAGTACCACATCAGCCCCAGCATTTT	CATTTVPHQPQHF
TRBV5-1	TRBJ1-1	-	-	TGCGCCAGCAGCTTCGGTATGAACACTGAAGCTTTCTTT	CASSFGMNTEAFF
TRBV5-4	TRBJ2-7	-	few	TGTGCCAGCAGCTTGCCCCGGGACACCCCCCGGGGGGCCTACGAGCAGTACTTC	CASSLPRDTPRGAYEQYF
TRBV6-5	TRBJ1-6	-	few	TGTGCCAGCAGTTACGCCCATCCGGACGGCCCGGCACCCCTCCACTTT	CASSYAHPDGPAPLHF
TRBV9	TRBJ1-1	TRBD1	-	TGTGCCAGCAGCGACAGGGGCACTGAAGCTTTCTTT	CASSDRGTEAFF
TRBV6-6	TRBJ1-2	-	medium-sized	TGTGCCAGCAGTTACTTAGGCTATGGCTACACCTTC	CASSYLGYGYTF
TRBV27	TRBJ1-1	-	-	TGTGCCATATCAAGGGGGTCGAACACTGAAGCTTTCTTT	CAISRGSNTEAFF
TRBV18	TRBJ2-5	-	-	TGTGCCAGCTCACCCCTGGGCCTTTCAAGAGCGGTTTCTGGAGAGACCCAGTACTTC	CASSPLGLSRAVSGETQYF
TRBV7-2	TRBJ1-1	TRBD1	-	TGTGCCAGCAGCACCCGGGACAGGGGGCCAGGTCCTTTCTTT	CASSTRDRGPGPFF
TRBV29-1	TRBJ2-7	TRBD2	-	TGCAGCGGCGCGGGGGGGTACAGGGGAGCCGAGCAGTACTTC	CSGAGGYRGAEQYF
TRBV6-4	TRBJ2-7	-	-	TGTGCCAGCAGTGCCACCGGGACGGCCTACGAGCAGTACTTC	CASSATGTAYEQYF
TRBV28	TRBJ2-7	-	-	TGTGCCAGCAGTACCGAGGACCCGAGCTCCTACGAGCAGTACTTC	CASSTEDPSSYEQYF
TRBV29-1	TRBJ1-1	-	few	TGCAGCGTTGACAGGTTGAACACTGAAGCTTTCTTT	CSVDRLNTEAFF
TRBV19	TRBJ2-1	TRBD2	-	TGTGCCAGTAATCGTCCGGGACTAGGGGACGAGCAGTTCTTC	CASNRPGLGDEQFF
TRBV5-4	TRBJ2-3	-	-	TGTGCCAGCAGCTGGGGGGTAGGCACAGATACGCAGTATTTT	CASSWGVGTDTQYF
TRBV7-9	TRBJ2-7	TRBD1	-	TGTGCCAGCAGCTTAAAAGGACAGGGGAGGAACGAGCAGTACTTC	CASSLKGQGRNEQYF
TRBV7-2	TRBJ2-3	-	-	TGTGCCAGCAGCTTGGGGATAGCGACAGATACGCAGTATTTT	CASSLGIATDTQYF
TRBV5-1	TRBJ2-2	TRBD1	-	TGCGCCAGCAGCTTGGGACAGGGAAACACCGGGGAGCTGTTTTTT	CASSLGQGNTGELFF
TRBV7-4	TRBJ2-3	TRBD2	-	TGTGCCAGCAGCTTGGCGGGAGATTCCCTTGATACGCAGTATTTT	CASSLAGDSLDTQYF
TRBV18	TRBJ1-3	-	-	TGTGCCAGCTCACCACCCCTGACGGAACTTTTTGGAAACACCATATATTTT	CASSPPLTELFGNTIYF
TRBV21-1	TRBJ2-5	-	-	TGTGCCAGCAACCTTGTCCCGGGGACACCTAGGGGAGAGACCCAGTACTTC	CASNLVPGTPRGETQYF
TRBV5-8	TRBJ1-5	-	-	TGTGCCAGCAGCCTAGGACAGATCTCTAGCAATCAGCCCCAGCATTTT	CASSLGQISSNQPQHF
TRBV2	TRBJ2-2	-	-	TGTGCCAGCAGGGATCCTACTGGGGAGCTGTTTTTT	CASRDPTGELFF
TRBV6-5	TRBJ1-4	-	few	TGTGCCAGCAGTTCTAGGGTTCAGGGTGAAAAACTGTTTTTT	CASSSRVQGEKLFF
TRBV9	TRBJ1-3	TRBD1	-	TGTGCCAGCAGCGTAGGGGAGGGGGCGGATGGAAACACCATATATTTT	CASSVGEGADGNTIYF